Below are 4 T cell receptor beta chains sequenced from a single sample in a study of identical twins. TCRdb processed the 5' RACE reads anew with MiXCR; each CDR3 protein has one entry. The sample lists 550,000 to 800,000 distinct CDR3 sequences; roughly 7.2% were seen once. This same sample was also part of a study on yellow fever vaccine responses in identical twins.

What was sequenced was PBMCs. All receptors derive from a woman aged 18-29 years in good health.

The chain employs TRBV7-6 and TRBJ2-5; D unclear. Per germline, CDR1 SGHVS and CDR2 FNYEAQ. The CDR3 covers 14 residues. Trimming took off 5 bases at V and 5 bases at J, with 15 bases between the two ends. CDR3 amino acids: CASSPGRGSETQYF. The CDR3 region has the DNA TGTGCCAGCAGCCCGGGTCGAGGCTCGGAGACCCAGTACTTC.

The chain recombines TRBV7-8 with TRBJ2-1; 9 bases fit TRBD2. CDR3 length: 18 amino acids. The germline V gene has CDR1 SGHVS and CDR2 FQNEAQ. Trimming at V came to 0 bases and at J to 3 bases, leaving 9 bases not matched to a gene. The CDR3 region has the DNA TGTGCCAGCAGCTTAGCGGCCTGGACTAGCGCTAACTACAATGAGCAGTTCTTC. Its protein is CASSLAAWTSANYNEQFF.

Ten or more counts support this clonotype. The rearrangement links TRBV29-1 to TRBJ1-1; D may be TRBD1 (6 bases). CDR3 length equals 16 residues. The V end lost 4 bases, the J end lost 4 bases, and 22 bases lay between the germline ends. The germline V gene has CDR1 SQVTM and CDR2 ANQGSEA. The CDR3 DNA reads TGCAGCGTTGGGGGAGGACAGTTAGGGACGACCACTGAAGCTTTCTTT. Translating it yields CSVGGGQLGTTTEAFF.

This clonotype was detected ten times or more. DNA of the CDR3: TGTGCCAGCAGCTTAAGTAGCGGTCTAAGGGACAATGAGCAGTTCTTC. This encodes CASSLSSGLRDNEQFF. The rearrangement joins TRBV11-3 to TRBJ2-1, with D perhaps TRBD2 (6 bases). The CDR3 is 16 amino acids. V was trimmed by 2 bases and J by 5 bases, leaving 16 bases between them. Germline V gene lookup returns CDR1 SGHNT and CDR2 YENEEA.